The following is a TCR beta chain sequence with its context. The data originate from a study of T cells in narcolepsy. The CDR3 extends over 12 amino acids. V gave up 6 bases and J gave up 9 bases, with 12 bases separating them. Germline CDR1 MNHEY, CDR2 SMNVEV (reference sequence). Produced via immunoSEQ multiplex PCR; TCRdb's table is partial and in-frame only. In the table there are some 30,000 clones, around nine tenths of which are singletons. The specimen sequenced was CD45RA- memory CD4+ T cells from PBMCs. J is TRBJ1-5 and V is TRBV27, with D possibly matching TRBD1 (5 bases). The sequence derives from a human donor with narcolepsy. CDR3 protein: CASSPSGGPQHF. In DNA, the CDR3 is TGTGCCAGCAGCCCTTCTGGGGGGCCCCAGCATTTT.